This T cell receptor (beta chain) originates from a study of blood T cell repertoires in COVID-19 (dated by TCRdb to 2020 to 2021). For the wider study: Samples from collaborators originated in the United States, Italy and Spain and spanned both the acute and convalescent phases of COVID-19. The material from the prospective study consisted of cDNA or gDNA derived from T cells, B-cell-depleted T cells, or PBMCs. Deeply sampled blood TCRbeta repertoires from subjects exposed to, actively infected with, or recovered from COVID-19 were included in the dataset. The repertoires were released in a freely available public database meant as a resource for research on the immune response to SARS-CoV-2. The samples were drawn from two sources: the first 160 participants of the ongoing ImmuneRACE study, and approximately 1,300 subjects contributed by 6 global collaborators. A de-identified subject ID, COVID-19 status, age in years and sex were almost always included in the sample metadata. Where available, HLA class I and class II types were taken from metadata supplied by the sample provider and were not determined by assay-based typing.

Collaborating institutions collected whole blood in K2EDTA tubes following their own protocols. Collaborator samples were shipped for TCRbeta analysis as frozen whole blood, isolated PBMCs, or DNA extracted from either sample type. V is reduced by 1 base and J by 7 bases, leaving a spacing of 14 bases between them. The CDR3 numbers 14 residues from cysteine through phenylalanine. Only CDR3 DNA remains: 42 bases, in frame from the first base. CDR1 and CDR2 (SGHVS, FQNEAQ) derive from the germline V gene. The immunoSEQ Assay, a bias-controlled multiplex PCR, was used to amplify TCRbeta CDR3 regions from genomic DNA. The paper's data handling went like this. Nucleated cell counts per sample were estimated from amplification of reference gene primers within the assay. To quantify the absolute abundance of each unique TCRbeta CDR3 rearrangement, sequence reads were collapsed and filtered. Productive Simpson clonality was computed per sample as the square root of Simpson's diversity index over productive rearrangements. The source is immuneACCESS, and TCRdb retained only in-frame sequences with V and J called. Part of the clones is not carried over; for the studies checked, unresolved V genes explain less than half of this, and the remainder is unexplained. The V and J calls and clone size were taken over from that table, and D and trimming were inferred from the DNA. The sample table contains about 21,000 clones; only one count was recorded for 75% to 90% of them. Approximately 17% of the sample lies in the top ten.

Only a few counts were recorded for this clone. The antigen it recognizes is unknown. No per-base quality is available; no much larger clone lies one base away. The investigation overall reported the following: The amount of clinical and demographic metadata varied by source and participant and was provided uncurated.

The sample consisted of peripheral blood. The clonotype was recovered from a man in his 70s with active COVID-19. The rearrangement combines TRBV7-8 with TRBJ2-7, with no confident D gene call. Read as DNA, the sequence is TGTGCCAGCAGCTTAGTAGAGGTGGGTGGAGAGCAGTACTTC. Translated, it gives CASSLVEVGGEQYF.